Shown below are 15 T cell receptor beta chains from a single sample sequenced in a study of identical twins. TCRdb itself ran the 5' RACE reads through MiXCR, one entry per CDR3 protein. The sample has about 690,000 distinct CDR3 sequences; 21% are singletons. A further study also used this sample, focusing on T cells expressing NK-cell markers.

Source material: PBMCs. The receptors here all came from a woman aged 18-30 years in good health.

This clonotype was counted ten times or more. The V and J genes are TRBV15 and TRBJ1-6, with TRBD1 as a possible D gene (6 bases). The V gene lost 8 bases and the J gene lost 6 bases, with 14 bases spanning the gap. CDR1 LNHNV and CDR2 YYDKDF come from the germline V gene (reference sequence). CDR3 length equals 14 residues. CDR3 sequence reads: CATRLGQTNSPLHF. CDR3 DNA sequence: TGTGCCACCCGCTTGGGACAAACTAATTCACCCCTCCACTTT.

The CDR3 nucleotides are TGCAGTGCTAGAGATAGCCAGGGCGGTGGAAACACCATATATTTT. It encodes CSARDSQGGGNTIYF. The chain uses TRBV20-1 and TRBJ1-3, with D possibly matching TRBD1 (5 bases). V was shortened by 0 bases and J by 3 bases, with 12 bases between the two germline ends. Germline CDR1 DFQATT, CDR2 SNEGSKA (reference sequence). The CDR3 is 15 residues long.

This clonotype came up a few times. The DNA for the CDR3 is TGCGCCAGCAGCGGACAAGCCGATTCACCCCTCCACTTT. Amino acid sequence: CASSGQADSPLHF. The chain links TRBV4-3 to TRBJ1-6; possibly TRBD1 for D (5 bases). The CDR3 covers 13 residues. V dropped 5 bases and J dropped 8 bases, with 10 bases sitting between them. Per the germline V gene, CDR1 is LGHNA and CDR2 is YSLEER.

As for this clonotype: The DNA is omitted, as the CDR3 cannot be located on it reliably, and the CDR3 follows TCRdb's listing. V and J are TRBV2 and TRBJ2-7; TRBD1, the table's D call, lacks a check against the DNA. The germline gives CDR1 SNHLY, CDR2 FYNNEI. The CDR3 is 14 residues long, counting both termini. CDR3 amino acids: CASSSSWTGGEQYF.

This clonotype was picked up many times. The chain carries TRBV20-1 and TRBJ2-5, with D perhaps TRBD1 or TRBD2 (5 bases each). The CDR3 extends over 12 amino acids. In germline, CDR1 is DFQATT, CDR2 SNEGSKA (reference sequence). Deletions cut 3 bases from V and 2 bases from J, with 7 bases between. The CDR3 reads CSARGPQETQYF. The CDR3 DNA reads TGCAGTGCTAGGGGACCACAAGAGACCCAGTACTTC.

This clonotype came up a few times. The chain has TRBV29-1 and TRBJ2-1; D is perhaps TRBD2 (5 bases). The CDR3 has 14 residues. The germline V gene has CDR1 SQVTM and CDR2 ANQGSEA. V lost 6 bases and J lost 0, with 12 bases in between. CDR3 nucleotide sequence: TGCAGCGTGGGAGTGGGGAGCTCCTACAATGAGCAGTTCTTC. Amino acid sequence: CSVGVGSSYNEQFF.

This clonotype was seen more than once but under ten times. This chain connects TRBV27 to TRBJ2-1, with TRBD2 as a possible D gene (6 bases). Germline CDR1 and CDR2: MNHEY and SMNVEV (reference sequence). The germline V and J ends were trimmed by 3 bases and 4 bases, with 13 bases remaining between them. The CDR3 is 15 amino acids. The DNA of the CDR3 is TGTGCCAGCAGTTTCTTCGGGGGAGCATACAATGAGCAGTTCTTC. Translated: CASSFFGGAYNEQFF.

The genes are TRBV3-1 and TRBJ2-1, with D hard to call. This CDR3 comprises 11 residues. Germline V gene lookup returns CDR1 LGHDT and CDR2 YNNKEL (reference sequence). V gave up 6 bases and J gave up 9 bases, with 9 bases separating them. The CDR3 region has the DNA TGTGCCAGCAGTTCGTGGAGTGAGCAGTTCTTC. Translation gives CASSSWSEQFF.

The rearrangement links TRBV12-3 or TRBV12-4 to TRBJ2-3, with D unresolved. With 4 bases removed from V and 2 bases from J, the gap between germline ends came to 13 bases. The CDR3 is made up of 15 amino acids. The CDR3 DNA sequence: TGTGCCAGCAGTTCCCCGGGCTTCGACACAGATACGCAGTATTTT. Translation gives CASSSPGFDTDTQYF.

This sequence joins TRBV7-9 and TRBJ2-3; D uncertain. The germline V gene encodes CDR1 SEHNR and CDR2 FQNEAQ (reference sequence). V lost 4 bases and J lost 0, with 11 bases in between. The CDR3 runs 15 residues. The DNA of the CDR3 is TGTGCCAGCAGCTCCCGACTTGGGAGCACAGATACGCAGTATTTT. It translates to CASSSRLGSTDTQYF.

The chain employs TRBV9 and TRBJ2-7, with TRBD1 matching 10 bases. Trimming removed 0 bases from V and 7 bases from J; junction bases left unmatched: 22. Germline CDR1 is SGDLS and CDR2 is YYNGEE. This CDR3 has 20 amino acids. In DNA form, the CDR3 reads TGTGCCAGCAGCGTAGTGAGGGGACAGGGGTCAGACCCGGGGTGTTCGGAGCAGTACTTC. This translates into CASSVVRGQGSDPGCSEQYF. Combining the CDR3 with reference TRBV9 and TRBJ2-7 gives the whole variable domain DSGVTQTPKHLITATGQRVTLRCSPRSGDLSVYWYQQSLDQGLQFLIQYYNGEERAKGNILERFSAQQFPDLHSELNLSSLELGDSALYFCASSVVRGQGSDPGCSEQYFGPGTRLTVT.

This clonotype was seen only a few times. This sequence joins TRBV20-1 and TRBJ2-3; the match to TRBD2 covers 7 bases. This CDR3 is 16 amino acids long. Germline V lookup: CDR1 DFQATT, CDR2 SNEGSKA (reference sequence). V shed 5 bases, J shed 5 bases, and the junction held 16 bases outside the gene matches. The CDR3 region has the DNA TGCAGTGCTGACAATTTAGGCGCGGGAGATTTAGATACGCAGTATTTT. This translates into CSADNLGAGDLDTQYF.

This clonotype was counted at least ten times. The rearrangement uses TRBV20-1 and TRBJ1-2; D unclear. Trimming took 0 bases from V and 2 from J, leaving 10 bases between them. The germline V gene has CDR1 DFQATT and CDR2 SNEGSKA (reference sequence). The CDR3 runs 14 residues. The CDR3 loop is CSARDLLVNYGYTF. CDR3 DNA sequence: TGCAGTGCTAGAGATCTCCTCGTGAACTATGGCTACACCTTC.

This clonotype was seen a few times. The rearrangement joins TRBV20-1 to TRBJ2-5; weak D call: TRBD1 (6 bases). V was shortened by 6 bases and J by 4 bases, with 21 bases between the two germline ends. Germline V gene lookup returns CDR1 DFQATT and CDR2 SNEGSKA (reference sequence). CDR3 length: 15 amino acids. The CDR3 DNA is TGCAGTGCAACCCCAGGGGCTCCCTACGGAGAGACCCAGTACTTC. Translated: CSATPGAPYGETQYF.

This clonotype has at least ten counts. This chain links TRBV12-3 or TRBV12-4 with TRBJ1-1; no reliable D call. The CDR3 runs 11 residues. Trimming took 5 bases from V and 5 from J, leaving 6 bases between them. The CDR3 coding sequence is TGTGCCAGCAGTGTAGAGACTGAAGCTTTCTTT. This sequence encodes CASSVETEAFF.